The present entry profiles one T cell receptor beta chain with its context. The CDR3 loop spans 12 amino acids. Germline V gives CDR1 MGHDK, CDR2 SYGVNS. V lost 6 bases and J 3 bases, leaving 8 bases between the germline ends. This sample was included in a study of blood T cell repertoires in COVID-19. Study overall: Collection of acute and convalescent COVID-19 samples took place in the United States, Italy and Spain. Nucleic acid was either cDNA or gDNA, and it came from T cells, B-cell-depleted T cells, or PBMCs.

As processed by the authors: Reference gene primer amplification gave nucleated cell count estimates. Sequenced by immunoSEQ multiplex PCR; TCRdb stores in-frame clones only, minus some. The V and J calls and clone size come from that table; D and trimming were worked out from the DNA. The sample holds under 200,000 clones, 84% seen once. Recruited during active infection, patients (from Seattle) were subsequently followed longitudinally. The genes are TRBV25-1 and TRBJ1-2; maybe TRBD1 (5 bases). Sequencing input: peripheral blood. The sequence derives from a woman of 80 years or more with COVID-19, enrolled during active disease. The CDR3 bases are TGTGCCAGCAGCTGGGGGGACTATGGCTACACCTTC. Residues: CASSWGDYGYTF.